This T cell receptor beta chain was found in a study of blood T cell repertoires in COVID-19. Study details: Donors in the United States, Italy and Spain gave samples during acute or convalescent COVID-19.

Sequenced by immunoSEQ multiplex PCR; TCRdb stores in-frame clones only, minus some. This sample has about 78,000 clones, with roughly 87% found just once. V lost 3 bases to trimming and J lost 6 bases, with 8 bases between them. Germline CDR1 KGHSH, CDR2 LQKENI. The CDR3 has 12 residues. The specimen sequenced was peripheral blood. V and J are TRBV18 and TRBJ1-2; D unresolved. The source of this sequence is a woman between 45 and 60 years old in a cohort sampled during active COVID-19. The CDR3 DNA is TGTGCCAGCTCACCGAGGTCCGATGGCTACACCTTC. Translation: CASSPRSDGYTF.